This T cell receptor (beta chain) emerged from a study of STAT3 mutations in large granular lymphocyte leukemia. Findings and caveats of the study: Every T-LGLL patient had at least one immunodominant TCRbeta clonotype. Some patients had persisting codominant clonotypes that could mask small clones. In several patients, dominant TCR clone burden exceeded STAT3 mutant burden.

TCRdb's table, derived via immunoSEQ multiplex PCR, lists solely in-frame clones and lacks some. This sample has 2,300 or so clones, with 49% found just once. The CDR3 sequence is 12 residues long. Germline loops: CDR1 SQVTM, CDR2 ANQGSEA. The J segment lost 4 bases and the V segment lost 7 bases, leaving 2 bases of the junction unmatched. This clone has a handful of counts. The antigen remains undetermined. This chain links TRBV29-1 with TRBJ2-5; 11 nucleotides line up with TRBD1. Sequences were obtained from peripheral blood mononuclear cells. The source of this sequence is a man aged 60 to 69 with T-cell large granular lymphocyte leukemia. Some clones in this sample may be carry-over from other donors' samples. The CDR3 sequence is CSADRGLETQYF. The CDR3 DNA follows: TGCAGCGCGGACAGGGGGCTAGAGACCCAGTACTTC. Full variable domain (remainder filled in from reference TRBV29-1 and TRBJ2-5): SAVISQKPSRDICQRGTSLTIQCQVDSQVTMMFWYRQQPGQSLTLIATANQGSEATYESGFVIDKFPISRPNLTFSTLTVSNMSPEDSSIYLCSADRGLETQYFGPGTRLLVL.